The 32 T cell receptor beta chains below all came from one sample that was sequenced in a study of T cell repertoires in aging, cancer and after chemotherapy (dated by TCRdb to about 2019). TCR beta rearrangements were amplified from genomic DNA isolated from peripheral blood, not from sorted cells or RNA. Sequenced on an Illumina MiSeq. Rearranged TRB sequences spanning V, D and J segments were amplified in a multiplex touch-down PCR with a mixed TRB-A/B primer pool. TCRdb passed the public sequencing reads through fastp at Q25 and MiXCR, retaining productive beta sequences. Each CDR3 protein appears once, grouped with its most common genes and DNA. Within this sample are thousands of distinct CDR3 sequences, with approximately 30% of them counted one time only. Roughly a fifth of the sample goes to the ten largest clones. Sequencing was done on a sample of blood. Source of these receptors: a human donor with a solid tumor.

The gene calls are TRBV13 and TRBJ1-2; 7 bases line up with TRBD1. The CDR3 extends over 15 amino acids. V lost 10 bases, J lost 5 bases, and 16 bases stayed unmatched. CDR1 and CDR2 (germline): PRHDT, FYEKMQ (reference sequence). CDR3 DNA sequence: TGTGCCACCAGTGACACCAGACAGGGCTCTTATGGCTACACCTTC. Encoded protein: CATSDTRQGSYGYTF.

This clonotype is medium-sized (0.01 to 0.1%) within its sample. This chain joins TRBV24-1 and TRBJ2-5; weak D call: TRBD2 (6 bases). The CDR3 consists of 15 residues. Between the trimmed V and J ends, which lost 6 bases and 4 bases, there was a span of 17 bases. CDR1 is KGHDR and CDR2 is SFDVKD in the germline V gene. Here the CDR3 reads CATSHPGEDGETQYF. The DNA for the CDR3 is TGTGCCACCAGTCATCCGGGGGAGGACGGAGAGACCCAGTACTTC.

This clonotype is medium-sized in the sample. The CDR3: CASSPQTGTTRGVPLHF. The CDR3 bases are TGTGCCAGCAGCCCTCAAACCGGGACGACCAGAGGGGTACCCCTCCACTTT. This chain connects TRBV12-3 or TRBV12-4 to TRBJ1-6, with D possibly matching TRBD1 (5 bases). The CDR3 runs to 17 residues. Trimming shortened V by 6 bases and J by 12 bases, and 27 bases separated the two germline ends.

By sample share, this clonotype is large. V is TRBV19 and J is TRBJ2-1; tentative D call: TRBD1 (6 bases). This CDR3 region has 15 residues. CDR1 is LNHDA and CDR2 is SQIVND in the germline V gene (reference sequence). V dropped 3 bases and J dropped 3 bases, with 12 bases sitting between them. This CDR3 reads CASSIGGAYYNEQFF. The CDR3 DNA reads TGTGCCAGTAGTATTGGGGGCGCATACTACAATGAGCAGTTCTTC.

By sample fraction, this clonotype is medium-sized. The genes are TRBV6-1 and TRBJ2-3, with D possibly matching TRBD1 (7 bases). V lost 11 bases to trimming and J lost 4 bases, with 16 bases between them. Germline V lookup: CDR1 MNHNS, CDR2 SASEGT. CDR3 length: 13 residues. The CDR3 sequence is CACQGGVADTQYF. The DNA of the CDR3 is TGTGCCTGCCAGGGGGGTGTCGCAGATACGCAGTATTTT.

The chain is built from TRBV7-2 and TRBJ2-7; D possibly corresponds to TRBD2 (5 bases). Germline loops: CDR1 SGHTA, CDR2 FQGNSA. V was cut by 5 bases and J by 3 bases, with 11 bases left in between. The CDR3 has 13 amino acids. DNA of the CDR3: TGTGCCAGCAGCCGGGGAGAGCTCTACGAGCAGTACTTC. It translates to CASSRGELYEQYF.

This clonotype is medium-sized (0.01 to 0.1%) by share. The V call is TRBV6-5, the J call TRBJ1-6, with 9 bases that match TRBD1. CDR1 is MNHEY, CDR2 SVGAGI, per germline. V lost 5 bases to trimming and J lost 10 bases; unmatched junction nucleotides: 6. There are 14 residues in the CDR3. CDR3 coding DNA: TGTGCCAGCAGTGAGGGACAGGGTGGGTCACCCCTCCACTTT. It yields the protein CASSEGQGGSPLHF.

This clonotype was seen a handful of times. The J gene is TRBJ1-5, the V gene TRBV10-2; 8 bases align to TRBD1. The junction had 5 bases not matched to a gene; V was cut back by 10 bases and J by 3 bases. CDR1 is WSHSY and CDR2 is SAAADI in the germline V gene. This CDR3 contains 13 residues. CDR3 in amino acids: CATKDRVNQPQHF. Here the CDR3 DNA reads TGCGCCACGAAGGACAGGGTCAATCAGCCCCAGCATTTT.

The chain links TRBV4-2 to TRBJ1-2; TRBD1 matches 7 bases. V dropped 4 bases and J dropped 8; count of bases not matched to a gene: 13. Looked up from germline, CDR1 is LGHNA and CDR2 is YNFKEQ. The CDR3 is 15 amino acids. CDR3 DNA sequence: TGTGCCAGCAGCCCCAATGGACAGGAGTTAACCGGCTACACCTTC. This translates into CASSPNGQELTGYTF.

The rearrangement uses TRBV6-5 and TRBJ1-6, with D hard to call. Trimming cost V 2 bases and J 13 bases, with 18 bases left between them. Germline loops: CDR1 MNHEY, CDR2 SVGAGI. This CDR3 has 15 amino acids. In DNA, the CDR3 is TGTGCCAGCAGTTACCAGAAGCCCCAGGCGACGCCCCTCCACTTT. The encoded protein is CASSYQKPQATPLHF.

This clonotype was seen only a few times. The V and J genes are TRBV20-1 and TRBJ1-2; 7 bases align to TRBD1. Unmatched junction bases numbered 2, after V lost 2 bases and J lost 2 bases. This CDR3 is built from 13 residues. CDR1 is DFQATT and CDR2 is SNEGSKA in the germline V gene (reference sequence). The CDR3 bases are TGCAGTGCTAGACTGACAGGGAACTATGGCTACACCTTC. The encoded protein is CSARLTGNYGYTF.

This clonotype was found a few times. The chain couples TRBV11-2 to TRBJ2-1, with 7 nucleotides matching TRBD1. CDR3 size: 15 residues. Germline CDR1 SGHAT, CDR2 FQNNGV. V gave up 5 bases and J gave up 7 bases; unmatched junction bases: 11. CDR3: CASSTPGGHINEQFF. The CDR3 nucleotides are TGTGCCAGCAGCACCCCAGGGGGACACATAAATGAGCAGTTCTTC.

In DNA, the CDR3 is TGTGCCAGCAGCCAAGAATGGGACCCGGGGCTCGCGAACACTGAAGCTTTCTTT. It specifies CASSQEWDPGLANTEAFF. The chain combines TRBV5-4 with TRBJ1-1, with a weak D call TRBD1 (5 bases). V gave up 4 bases and J gave up 1 base, with 23 bases separating them. This CDR3 has 18 amino acids. Looked up from germline, CDR1 is SGHNT and CDR2 is YYREEE (reference sequence).

Here the CDR3 reads CASRAGPYTEAFF. DNA of the CDR3: TGTGCCAGCAGGGCAGGGCCCTACACTGAAGCTTTCTTT. The chain has TRBV6-1 and TRBJ1-1; D perhaps matches TRBD1 (5 bases). V was clipped by 6 bases and J by 3 bases, with 11 bases between them. The germline gives CDR1 MNHNS, CDR2 SASEGT. This CDR3 has 13 amino acids.

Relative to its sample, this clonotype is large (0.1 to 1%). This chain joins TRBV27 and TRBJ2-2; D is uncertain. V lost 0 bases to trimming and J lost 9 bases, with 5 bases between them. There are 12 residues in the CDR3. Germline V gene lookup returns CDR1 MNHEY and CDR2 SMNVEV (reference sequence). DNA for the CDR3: TGTGCCAGCAGTTTATCTGGCAGGGAGCTGTTTTTT. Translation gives CASSLSGRELFF.

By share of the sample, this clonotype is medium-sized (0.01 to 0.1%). CDR3 loop: CASSLQDREETQYF. The CDR3 DNA sequence: TGTGCCAGCAGTTTGCAGGACAGAGAAGAGACCCAGTACTTC. The chain uses TRBV27 and TRBJ2-5, with a tentative D call TRBD1 (6 bases). Trimming removed 3 bases at V and 3 bases at J, with 11 bases between. Germline V gene sequence: CDR1 MNHEY, CDR2 SMNVEV (reference sequence). The CDR3 sequence is 14 residues long.

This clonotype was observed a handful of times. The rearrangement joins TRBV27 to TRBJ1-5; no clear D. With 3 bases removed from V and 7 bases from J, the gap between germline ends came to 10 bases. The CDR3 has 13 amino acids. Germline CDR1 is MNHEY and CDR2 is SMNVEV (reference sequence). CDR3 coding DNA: TGTGCCAGCAGTTTTGGGCCAGAACAGCCCCAGCATTTT. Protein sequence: CASSFGPEQPQHF.

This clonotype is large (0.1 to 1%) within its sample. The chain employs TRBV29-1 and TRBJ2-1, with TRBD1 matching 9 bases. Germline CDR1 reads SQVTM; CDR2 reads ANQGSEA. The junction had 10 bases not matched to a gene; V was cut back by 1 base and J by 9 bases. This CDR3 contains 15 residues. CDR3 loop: CSVEGDRVTDGEQFF. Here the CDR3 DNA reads TGCAGCGTTGAAGGGGACAGGGTCACGGATGGTGAGCAGTTCTTC.

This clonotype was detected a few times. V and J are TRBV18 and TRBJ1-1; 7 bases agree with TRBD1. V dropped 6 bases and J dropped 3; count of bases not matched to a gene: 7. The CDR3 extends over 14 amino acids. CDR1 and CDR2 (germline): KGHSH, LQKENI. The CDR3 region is CASSPRRGDTEAFF. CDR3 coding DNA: TGTGCCAGCTCGCCCCGCAGGGGGGACACTGAAGCTTTCTTT.

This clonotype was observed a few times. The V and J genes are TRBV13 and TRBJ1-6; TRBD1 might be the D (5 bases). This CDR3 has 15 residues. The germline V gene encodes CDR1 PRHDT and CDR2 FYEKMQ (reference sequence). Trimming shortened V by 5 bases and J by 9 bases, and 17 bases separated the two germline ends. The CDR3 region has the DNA TGTGCCAGCAGCCCAGCTGGGGCCGGGGGTTCACCCCTCCACTTT. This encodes CASSPAGAGGSPLHF.

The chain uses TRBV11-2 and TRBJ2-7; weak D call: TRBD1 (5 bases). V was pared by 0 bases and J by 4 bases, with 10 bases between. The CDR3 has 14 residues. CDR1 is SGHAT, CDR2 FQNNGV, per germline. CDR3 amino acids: CASSLDLGRYEQYF. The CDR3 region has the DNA TGTGCCAGCAGCTTAGATCTGGGGCGATACGAGCAGTACTTC. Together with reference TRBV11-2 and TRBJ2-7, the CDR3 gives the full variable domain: EAGVAQSPRYKIIEKRQSVAFWCNPISGHATLYWYQQILGQGPKLLIQFQNNGVVDDSQLPKDRFSAERLKGVDSTLKIQPAKLEDSAVYLCASSLDLGRYEQYFGPGTRLTVT.

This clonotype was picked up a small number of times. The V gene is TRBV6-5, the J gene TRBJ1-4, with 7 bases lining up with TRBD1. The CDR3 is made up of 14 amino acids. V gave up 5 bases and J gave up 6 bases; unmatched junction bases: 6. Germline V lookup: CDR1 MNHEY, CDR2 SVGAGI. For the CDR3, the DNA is TGTGCCAGCAGTCAGACAGGGATGGATGAAAAACTGTTTTTT. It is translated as CASSQTGMDEKLFF.

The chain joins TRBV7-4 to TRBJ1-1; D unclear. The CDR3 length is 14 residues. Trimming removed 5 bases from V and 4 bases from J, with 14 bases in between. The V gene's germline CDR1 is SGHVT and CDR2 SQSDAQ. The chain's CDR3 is CASSPDIEGTEAFF. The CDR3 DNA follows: TGTGCCAGCAGCCCCGACATTGAGGGCACTGAAGCTTTCTTT.

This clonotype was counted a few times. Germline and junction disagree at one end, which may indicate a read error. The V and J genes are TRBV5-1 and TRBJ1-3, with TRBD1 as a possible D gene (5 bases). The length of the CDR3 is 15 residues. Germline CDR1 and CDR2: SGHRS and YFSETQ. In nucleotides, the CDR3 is TGTGCCAGCAGCTTGGGGCAGAGCTCTGGAAACACCATATATTTT. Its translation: CASSLGQSSGNTIYF.

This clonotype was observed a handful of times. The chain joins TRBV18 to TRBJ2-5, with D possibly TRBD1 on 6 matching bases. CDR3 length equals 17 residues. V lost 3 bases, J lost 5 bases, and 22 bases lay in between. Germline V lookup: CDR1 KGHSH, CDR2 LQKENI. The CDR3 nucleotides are TGTGCCAGCTCACCCGGGACGGAATATTTGGGGGCTGAGACCCAGTACTTC. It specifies CASSPGTEYLGAETQYF.

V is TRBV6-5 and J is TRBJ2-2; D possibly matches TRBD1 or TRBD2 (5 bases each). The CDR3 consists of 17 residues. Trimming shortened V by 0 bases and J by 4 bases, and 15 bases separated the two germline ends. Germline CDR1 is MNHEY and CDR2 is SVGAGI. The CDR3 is CASSYSGRVLGTGELFF. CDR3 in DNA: TGTGCCAGCAGTTACTCGGGGCGGGTTCTGGGCACCGGGGAGCTGTTTTTT.

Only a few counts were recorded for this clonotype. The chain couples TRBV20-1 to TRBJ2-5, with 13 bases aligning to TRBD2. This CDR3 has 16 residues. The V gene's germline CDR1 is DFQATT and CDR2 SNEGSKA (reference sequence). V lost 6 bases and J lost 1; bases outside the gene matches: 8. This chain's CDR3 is CSASGLAGVPQETQYF. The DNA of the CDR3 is TGCAGTGCGAGCGGACTAGCGGGGGTACCCCAAGAGACCCAGTACTTC.

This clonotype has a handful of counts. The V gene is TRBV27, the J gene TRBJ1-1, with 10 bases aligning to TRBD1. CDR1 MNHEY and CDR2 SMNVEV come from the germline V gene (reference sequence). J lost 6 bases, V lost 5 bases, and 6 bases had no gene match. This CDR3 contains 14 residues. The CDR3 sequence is CASSTRTGGAEAFF. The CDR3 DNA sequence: TGTGCCAGCAGTACGCGGACAGGGGGGGCTGAAGCTTTCTTT.

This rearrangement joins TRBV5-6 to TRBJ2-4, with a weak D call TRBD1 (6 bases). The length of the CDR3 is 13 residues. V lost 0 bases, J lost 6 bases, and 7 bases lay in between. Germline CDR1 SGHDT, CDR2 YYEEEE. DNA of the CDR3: TGTGCCAGCAGCTTGGGAGGGGGAAACATTCAGTACTTC. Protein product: CASSLGGGNIQYF.

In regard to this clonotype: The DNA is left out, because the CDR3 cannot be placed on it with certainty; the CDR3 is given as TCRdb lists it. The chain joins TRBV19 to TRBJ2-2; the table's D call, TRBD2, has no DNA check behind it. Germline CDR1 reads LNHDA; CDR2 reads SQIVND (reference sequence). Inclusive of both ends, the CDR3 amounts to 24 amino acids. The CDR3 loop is CASSITSSSSYEQYFGPGTGELFF.

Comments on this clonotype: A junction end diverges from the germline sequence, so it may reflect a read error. The CDR3 coding sequence is TGTGCCAGCAGTTCCGCCAGGAACACTGAAACTTTCTTT. Translating it yields CASSSARNTETFF. The V gene is TRBV6-1, the J gene TRBJ1-1; D is unresolved. Germline-derived CDR1 and CDR2 are MNHNS and SASEGT. The CDR3 extends over 13 amino acids.

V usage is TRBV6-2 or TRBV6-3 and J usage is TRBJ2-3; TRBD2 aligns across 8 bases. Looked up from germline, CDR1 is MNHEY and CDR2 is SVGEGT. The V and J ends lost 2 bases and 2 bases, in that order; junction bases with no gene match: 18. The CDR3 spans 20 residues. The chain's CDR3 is CASSYPSRGGSPANTDTQYF. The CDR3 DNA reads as TGTGCCAGCAGTTACCCCTCTCGCGGGGGGTCCCCTGCTAACACAGATACGCAGTATTTT.